This is a list of T cell receptor beta chains from one sample in a study of CDR3 diversity in severe acne. TCRdb redid the calling of the PCR reads with MiXCR, one entry per CDR3 protein. The sample records tens of thousands of distinct CDR3 sequences, approximately 51% being singletons. What was sequenced was blood. These receptors were taken from a male donor in good health, without acne. Each CDR3 is given with its conserved first and last residue. Fields, in order: J gene, clone size, D gene, V gene, CDR3 protein, CDR3 DNA. A D gene is named only where the DNA matches it firmly. Only some rows state a clone size, as once, few, many or a class for expanded clones.

j_call: TRBJ2-5; clone_size: NA; d_call: NA; v_call: TRBV12-3/TRBV12-4; cdr3_aa: CASANRYQETQYF; cdr3_nt: TGTGCCAGCGCCAACAGGTACCAAGAGACCCAGTACTTC
j_call: TRBJ2-1; clone_size: few; d_call: NA; v_call: TRBV7-8; cdr3_aa: CASSLAGGATEQFF; cdr3_nt: TGTGCCAGCAGCTTAGCGGGGGGGGCCACTGAGCAGTTCTTC
j_call: TRBJ1-5; clone_size: NA; d_call: NA; v_call: TRBV6-6; cdr3_aa: CASSYGTGQETQHF; cdr3_nt: TGTGCCAGCAGTTACGGGACTGGGCAAGAGACCCAGCATTTT
j_call: TRBJ2-3; clone_size: NA; d_call: TRBD2; v_call: TRBV20-1; cdr3_aa: CSAMTSGLTDTQYF; cdr3_nt: TGCAGTGCTATGACTAGCGGGCTCACAGATACGCAGTATTTT
j_call: TRBJ1-2; clone_size: few; d_call: NA; v_call: TRBV19; cdr3_aa: CASKTDRPYGYTF; cdr3_nt: TGTGCCAGTAAGACAGACAGGCCCTATGGCTACACCTTC
j_call: TRBJ2-1; clone_size: medium-sized; d_call: TRBD2; v_call: TRBV7-2; cdr3_aa: CASSSTSGVYNEQFF; cdr3_nt: TGTGCCAGCAGTTCGACTAGCGGGGTCTACAATGAGCAGTTCTTC
j_call: TRBJ2-5; clone_size: NA; d_call: TRBD2; v_call: TRBV20-1; cdr3_aa: CSARDRSGRRAETQYF; cdr3_nt: TGCAGTGCTAGAGATCGCAGCGGGAGGCGGGCGGAGACCCAGTACTTC
j_call: TRBJ1-2; clone_size: NA; d_call: NA; v_call: TRBV12-3/TRBV12-4; cdr3_aa: CASSLAGGLKGYTF; cdr3_nt: TGTGCCAGCAGTTTAGCCGGCGGTTTAAAAGGCTACACCTTC
j_call: TRBJ2-6; clone_size: NA; d_call: NA; v_call: TRBV10-2; cdr3_aa: CASRHLTLTGANVLTF; cdr3_nt: TGCGCCAGCAGGCATTTGACCCTTACTGGGGCCAACGTCCTGACTTTC
j_call: TRBJ1-2; clone_size: NA; d_call: NA; v_call: TRBV14; cdr3_aa: CASSQDVSYGYTF; cdr3_nt: TGTGCCAGCAGCCAAGACGTTAGCTATGGCTACACCTTC
j_call: TRBJ2-7; clone_size: NA; d_call: NA; v_call: TRBV6-5; cdr3_aa: CASRRTGGYEQYF; cdr3_nt: TGTGCCAGCAGAAGGACTGGGGGCTACGAGCAGTACTTC
j_call: TRBJ1-1; clone_size: many; d_call: TRBD1; v_call: TRBV5-8; cdr3_aa: CASSPDRGGSNTEAFF; cdr3_nt: TGTGCCAGCAGCCCGGACAGGGGGGGATCAAACACTGAAGCTTTCTTT
j_call: TRBJ1-4; clone_size: NA; d_call: TRBD1; v_call: TRBV6-5; cdr3_aa: CASSYLTGGGPTNEKLFF; cdr3_nt: TGTGCCAGCAGTTACTTAACAGGGGGAGGCCCAACTAATGAAAAACTGTTTTTT
j_call: TRBJ2-5; clone_size: once; d_call: TRBD2; v_call: TRBV4-2; cdr3_aa: CASSQGTSGVETQYF; cdr3_nt: TGTGCCAGCAGCCAGGGGACTAGCGGGGTCGAGACCCAGTACTTC
j_call: TRBJ2-1; clone_size: NA; d_call: TRBD1; v_call: TRBV6-1; cdr3_aa: CASSIRTGGATGKNNEQFF; cdr3_nt: TGTGCCAGCAGTATCCGGACAGGGGGCGCGACGGGGAAGAACAATGAGCAGTTCTTC
j_call: TRBJ1-1; clone_size: few; d_call: TRBD1; v_call: TRBV29-1; cdr3_aa: CSVLLGQGGTEAFF; cdr3_nt: TGCAGCGTTCTTCTTGGACAGGGAGGCACTGAAGCTTTCTTT
j_call: TRBJ2-7; clone_size: NA; d_call: TRBD2; v_call: TRBV20-1; cdr3_aa: CSAPRQLAGLCPYEQYF; cdr3_nt: TGCAGTGCCCCCCGTCAACTAGCGGGACTATGCCCCTACGAGCAGTACTTC
j_call: TRBJ1-5; clone_size: NA; d_call: NA; v_call: TRBV5-4; cdr3_aa: CASSLGRPGFRQPQHF; cdr3_nt: TGTGCCAGCAGCTTGGGTCGCCCAGGGTTCAGGCAGCCCCAGCATTTT
j_call: TRBJ2-7; clone_size: NA; d_call: TRBD1; v_call: TRBV6-5; cdr3_aa: CASSERDSYEQYF; cdr3_nt: TGTGCCAGCAGTGAAAGGGACAGCTACGAGCAGTACTTC
j_call: TRBJ1-1; clone_size: NA; d_call: TRBD1; v_call: TRBV19; cdr3_aa: CASTGQGLGNTEAFF; cdr3_nt: TGTGCCAGCACAGGACAGGGGCTGGGAAACACTGAAGCTTTCTTT
j_call: TRBJ2-7; clone_size: NA; d_call: TRBD2; v_call: TRBV2; cdr3_aa: CASSWTSGSNRYEQYF; cdr3_nt: TGTGCCAGCAGTTGGACTAGCGGGAGTAACAGGTACGAGCAGTACTTC
j_call: TRBJ1-5; clone_size: few; d_call: NA; v_call: TRBV19; cdr3_aa: CASSIGAGNQPQHF; cdr3_nt: TGTGCCAGTAGTATAGGGGCTGGGAATCAGCCCCAGCATTTT
j_call: TRBJ1-2; clone_size: NA; d_call: NA; v_call: TRBV6-5; cdr3_aa: CASSTGNDYGYTF; cdr3_nt: TGTGCCAGCAGTACCGGGAACGACTATGGCTACACCTTC
j_call: TRBJ1-1; clone_size: NA; d_call: TRBD1; v_call: TRBV4-1; cdr3_aa: CASSHPGTENTEAFF; cdr3_nt: TGCGCCAGCAGCCACCCCGGGACAGAGAACACTGAAGCTTTCTTT
j_call: TRBJ2-5; clone_size: NA; d_call: NA; v_call: TRBV5-1; cdr3_aa: CASSLGSGGSQETQYF; cdr3_nt: TGCGCCAGCAGCTTGGGTAGCGGTGGGAGTCAAGAGACCCAGTACTTC
j_call: TRBJ2-7; clone_size: few; d_call: NA; v_call: TRBV11-2; cdr3_aa: CASSHRTEYEQYF; cdr3_nt: TGTGCCAGCAGCCATAGGACAGAATACGAGCAGTACTTC
j_call: TRBJ1-6; clone_size: few; d_call: TRBD1; v_call: TRBV4-1; cdr3_aa: CASSYDRGRGGSPLHF; cdr3_nt: TGCGCCAGCAGCTACGACAGGGGGCGCGGTGGTTCACCCCTCCACTTT
j_call: TRBJ2-7; clone_size: few; d_call: NA; v_call: TRBV24-1; cdr3_aa: CASSFAGVVEQYF; cdr3_nt: TGTGCCAGCAGTTTTGCAGGGGTGGTCGAGCAGTACTTC
j_call: TRBJ2-7; clone_size: NA; d_call: NA; v_call: TRBV24-1; cdr3_aa: CATRKEGLGVAYEQYF; cdr3_nt: TGTGCCACCCGAAAAGAGGGGCTCGGGGTCGCCTACGAGCAGTACTTC
j_call: TRBJ1-5; clone_size: NA; d_call: TRBD1; v_call: TRBV5-1; cdr3_aa: CASSLEQGALGNQPQHF; cdr3_nt: TGCGCCAGCAGCTTGGAACAGGGGGCGTTGGGCAATCAGCCCCAGCATTTT
j_call: TRBJ1-2; clone_size: few; d_call: NA; v_call: TRBV20-1; cdr3_aa: CSALPTNYGYTF; cdr3_nt: TGCAGTGCTCTACCTACTAACTATGGCTACACCTTC